This T cell receptor beta chain appears in the sequencing data of a study of cytomegalovirus exposure and HLA in healthy donors (dated by TCRdb to about 2017). Notes on the research overall: An earlier analysis of approximately 640 of the donors reported about 250 Gb of sequence data and 120 million or so unique TCR beta sequences from about 180 million T cells. About 320 gigabases of sequencing data and approximately 85 million unique TCR sequences were included in an early release covering about 700 HLA-typed donors. An earlier analysis of fewer than 750 of the donors used high-throughput TCR beta sequencing to judge whether each TCR beta V gene segment behaved as functional or pseudogenic. Donor age, sex, ethnicity and CMV serostatus were compiled together with the repertoire data. Roughly five DR-DQ haplotypes were handled as single units for association and clustering, since linkage in the cohort was strong. The study aimed to test whether cataloging public T cell receptors could reveal signatures of past pathogen exposure. The genetic ancestry cluster associated with self-reported Caucasian donors included approximately 85% of the roughly 360 genotyped donors. Class I and class II HLA loci were covered by the typing at four-digit resolution. A separate validation cohort of roughly 130 different subjects was used in addition to the roughly 700-subject first cohort. Among about 400 genotyped donors of the cohort, an average of about 220,000 unique TCR beta nucleotide sequences was sequenced per donor, of which about 19% were non-productive. The study used immunosequencing to profile the T cell repertoires of approximately 630 subjects and linked those repertoires to cytomegalovirus serostatus. In a later genetic analysis, genome-wide SNP genotypes for about three fifths of the 666 donors were used, and that subset was treated as a discovery cohort. High-throughput TCR immunosequencing, statistical association of individual TCRs with disease status, and machine learning were combined to predict cytomegalovirus infection status. Rather than using new phenotypic data, the later analysis identified candidate immune exposures from TCR beta sequences and from how often those sequences occurred across donors. A later analysis re-analyzed previously published TCR beta repertoires from 650 to 800 donors and added high-resolution HLA genotyping to study TCR occurrence patterns. Typing coverage varied by locus: roughly 629-640 donors for A, B, C, DRB1 and DQB1; roughly 520 for DQA1; 600 to 610 for DPA1; approximately 490 for DPB1. Every discovery cohort repertoire had been produced on one sequencing platform.

The study at large found these results: A later analysis found that most CMV-associated TCR beta chains appeared HLA-restricted, with HLA associations seemingly driven largely by CMV exposure. Cytomegalovirus status was reported to be diagnosed by the classifier with high specificity and sensitivity in both the original and validation cohorts. Because the 87-base-pair reads could not distinguish some IMGT-functional V segments, including TRBV6-2 and TRBV6-3, those segments were excluded. Compared with equally common non-associated chains, HLA-associated TCR beta chains in a later analysis were more clonally expanded and had lower generation probabilities. Several of the top co-occurrence clusters appeared to be linked to parvovirus B19, influenza, CMV and Epstein-Barr virus, according to a later analysis. The authors suggested that the approach could potentially be generalized to other disease states and immunological phenotypes. In an earlier analysis of some 550 of the donors, most TCR beta V segments were observed in productive rearrangements about 87% or about 30% of the time, broadly matching IMGT annotations. Across donors, most TCR sequences were observed very rarely, whereas some public TCRs were present in many individuals. Specific HLA alleles were associated with 15,000 to 20,000 TCR beta sequences at a false discovery rate of 0.05 in a later analysis. In a later analysis, TCR association rates were found to vary across HLA loci, with the most associated TCRs seen for DRB1 alleles and the fewest for HLA-C alleles. In a later genetic analysis, a missense DCLRE1C variant was associated with V-gene and J-gene trimming of TCR beta chains, and the association was replicated in an independent cohort. Because HLA typing was unavailable for some donors at each locus, only the typed subset was used in association tests. According to a later genetic analysis, donors in an Asian-associated ancestry cluster had fewer N-insertions in productive TCRs than the approximately 630-donor mean. Roughly uniform sequencing depth across donors was assumed in presence/absence analyses, although this assumption may not hold. A cluster of highly shared sequence variants was judged likely to represent a technical artifact of the sequencing pipeline. This cohort had only TCR beta chains sequenced, and the lack of alpha or paired-chain data limited which features could be detected. A further reported finding was that TCR beta sequences accurately predicted the HLA-A and HLA-B alleles for most subjects in the first cohort. Strong co-occurrence of HLA alleles, especially DR and DQ, made assigning TCR associations to individual alleles difficult. Correlated functional status among segregating V segments might reflect linkage disequilibrium, but an unknown experimental factor could not be ruled out. Over 15 rarely observed V segments, including chromosome 9 orphons, were excluded from the earlier analysis of several hundred of the donors because counts were too low. CMV serostatus was the only immune exposure information available for the cohort. In vitro tests confirmed that a few of the cytomegalovirus-associated TCR beta chains recognize cytomegalovirus antigens. A total of 150 or so TCR beta chains were listed by the study as associated with cytomegalovirus.

The CDR3, cysteine through phenylalanine, is 13 amino acids long. Just CDR3 DNA is preserved here, 39 bases in frame from base 1. The germline V gene provides CDR1 SGHDT and CDR2 YYEEEE. Cut back by 5 bases and 2 bases, the V and J ends lie 11 bases apart. The cohort comprised some 700 healthy bone marrow donors. At the time of sampling, all cohort members were nominally healthy, though unrecorded immune exposures were likely present. The donor tested CMV seropositive and was one of the 289 seropositive cohort members. Each donor provided a peripheral blood sample, and peripheral blood mononuclear cells were used for TCR beta sequencing. Genomic DNA was extracted from the blood cell samples with the Qiagen DNeasy Blood Extraction Kit. A remark on this clone: It lacks a known antigen. It has no much larger one-base neighbor in the sample; base qualities were not kept.

The receptor library was made with the immunoSEQ multiplex PCR assay. For the multiplex PCR, a mixture combining 60 forward primers for TCR Vbeta segments and 13 reverse primers for TCR Jbeta segments was used. The CDR3 region of rearranged TCR beta genes was amplified from genomic DNA with a multiplex PCR assay. On the Illumina HiSeq System, the amplified TCR beta libraries were sequenced as 87-base-pair reads. The study's own analysis went as follows. A later analysis counted 75 million to 100 million unique TCR beta chains across the 600 to 850 repertoires, and 10 million to 12 million of these chains were shared by at least two donors. Raw reads were error-corrected and collapsed into unique sequences with a nearest-neighbor algorithm that merged closely related sequences to remove PCR and sequencing errors. CDR3 sequences were aligned to IMGT reference sequences to assign V, D and J gene segments. For a sequence to be retained, a match of at least six nucleotides was required to both a V gene segment and a J gene segment. A rearrangement counted as productive if the CDR3 had no stop codons and remained in frame with V and J, and every other rearrangement counted as non-productive. CDR3 was defined by IMGT convention, running from the second conserved V-encoded cysteine to the conserved J-encoded phenylalanine. In an earlier analysis of some 550 of the donors, sequences lacking an unambiguous match to a single V gene segment were excluded. An earlier analysis of 500 to 600 of the donors classified V segments as functional when productive rearrangements were above 56.7% and as segregating when the standard deviation between donors was above 5%. To diagnose cytomegalovirus status from the catalog of TCR beta chain sequences, a statistical classification framework was built. V and J gene assignment, in a later analysis, came from comparing TCR nucleotide sequences with IMGT/GENE-DB human TR gene sequences. Using the TCRdist pipeline, a later analysis assigned CDR3 sequences along with most-parsimonious VDJ recombination scenarios. In a later analysis, each TCR beta chain was defined by its CDR3 amino acid sequence together with its V-gene family, and reads without a unique V-gene family were excluded. A later analysis removed 450 to 600 highly shared, low-generation-probability nucleotide sequences to deal with suspected cross-contamination and a sequencing artifact. For each public chain, a later analysis derived a clonal expansion index from normalized ranks of inferred template counts within each repertoire. In a later analysis, generation probabilities were computed with a VDJ recombination model fitted to out-of-frame rearrangements, and the resulting probabilities were checked against IGoR. In a later analysis, hypergeometric tests were used to score TCR-TCR, TCR-HLA and TCR-CMV co-occurrence, with a repertoire-size bias correction applied to TCR pairs. False discovery rates were estimated in a later analysis by permuting HLA or CMV assignments 20 times. In a later analysis, co-occurring TCRs were grouped using DBSCAN, with TCRdist sequence similarity added in when clustering inside HLA-allele-positive subsets. For co-occurrence clustering, repertoires with fewer than 30,000 or more than 120,000 public chains were excluded, along with four to six repertoires with anomalous nucleotide sharing. TCRdb mirrors the immuneACCESS table, restricted to in-frame sequences. Some clones are absent from its copies; in checked studies, under half trace to an unresolved V gene, and the reason for the others is unknown. V, J and clone size derive from that table, while D and trimming were established from the DNA sequence. For this sample there are about 140,000 clones; about four fifths appear just once. Less than 3% of the sample belongs to the ten largest clones.

Sequenced sample: PBMCs. The sequence derives from a young woman in good health and CMV-seropositive. Here the chain combines TRBV5-6 and TRBJ2-7; a tentative D call is TRBD1 (7 bases match). The CDR3 loop reads CASRARGAYEQYF. The DNA reads as follows: TGTGCCAGCAGAGCCAGGGGGGCCTACGAGCAGTACTTC. When the CDR3 is completed using the reference TRBV5-6 and TRBJ2-7 genes on either side, the full variable domain is DAGVTQSPTHLIKTRGQQVTLRCSPKSGHDTVSWYQQALGQGPQFIFQYYEEEERQRGNFPDRFSGHQFPNYSSELNVNALLLGDSALYLCASRARGAYEQYFGPGTRLTVT.